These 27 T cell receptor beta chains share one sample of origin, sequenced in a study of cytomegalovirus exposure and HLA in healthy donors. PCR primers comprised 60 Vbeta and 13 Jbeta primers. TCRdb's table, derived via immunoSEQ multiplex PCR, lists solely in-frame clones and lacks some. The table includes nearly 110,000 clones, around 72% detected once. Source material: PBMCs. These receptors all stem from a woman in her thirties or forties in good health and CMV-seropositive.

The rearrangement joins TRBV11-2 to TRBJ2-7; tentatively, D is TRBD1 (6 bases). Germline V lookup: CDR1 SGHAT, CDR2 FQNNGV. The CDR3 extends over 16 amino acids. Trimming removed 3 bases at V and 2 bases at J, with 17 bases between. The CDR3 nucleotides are TGTGCCAGCAGCTTGGTCCTCCAGGGGAATCCCTACGAGCAGTACTTC. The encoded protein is CASSLVLQGNPYEQYF. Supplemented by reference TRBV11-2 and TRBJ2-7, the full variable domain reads EAGVAQSPRYKIIEKRQSVAFWCNPISGHATLYWYQQILGQGPKLLIQFQNNGVVDDSQLPKDRFSAERLKGVDSTLKIQPAKLEDSAVYLCASSLVLQGNPYEQYFGPGTRLTVT.

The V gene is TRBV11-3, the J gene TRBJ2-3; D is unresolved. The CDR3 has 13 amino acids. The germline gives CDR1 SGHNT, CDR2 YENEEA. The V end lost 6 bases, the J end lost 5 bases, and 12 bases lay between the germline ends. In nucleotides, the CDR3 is TGTGCCAGCAGTCCTACCATCCGAGATACGCAGTATTTT. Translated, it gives CASSPTIRDTQYF.

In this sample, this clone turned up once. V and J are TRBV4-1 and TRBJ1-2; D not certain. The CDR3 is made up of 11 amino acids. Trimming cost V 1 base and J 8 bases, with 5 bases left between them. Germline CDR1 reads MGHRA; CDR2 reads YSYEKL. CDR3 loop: CASSQARGYTF. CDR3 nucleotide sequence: TGCGCCAGCAGCCAAGCCAGGGGCTACACCTTC.

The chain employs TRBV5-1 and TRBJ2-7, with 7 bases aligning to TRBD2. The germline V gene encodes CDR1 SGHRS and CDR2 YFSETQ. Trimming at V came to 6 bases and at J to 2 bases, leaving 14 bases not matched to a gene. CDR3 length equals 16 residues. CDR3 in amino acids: CASKLWYAGEPYEQYF. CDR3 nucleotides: TGCGCCAGCAAACTATGGTACGCGGGGGAGCCCTACGAGCAGTACTTC.

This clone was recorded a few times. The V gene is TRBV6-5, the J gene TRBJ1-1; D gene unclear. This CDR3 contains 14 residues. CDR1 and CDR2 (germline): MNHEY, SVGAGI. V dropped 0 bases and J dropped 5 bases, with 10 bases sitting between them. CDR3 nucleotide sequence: TGTGCCAGCAGTTACTCAGCCGGAGAGACTGAAGCTTTCTTT. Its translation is CASSYSAGETEAFF.

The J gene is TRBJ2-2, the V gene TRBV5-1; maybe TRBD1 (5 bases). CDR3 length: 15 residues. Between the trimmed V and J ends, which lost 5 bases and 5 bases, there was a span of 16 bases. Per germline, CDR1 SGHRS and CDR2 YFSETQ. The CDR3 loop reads CASSQGSAWTGELFF. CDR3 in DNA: TGCGCCAGCAGTCAGGGCTCGGCATGGACCGGGGAGCTGTTTTTT.

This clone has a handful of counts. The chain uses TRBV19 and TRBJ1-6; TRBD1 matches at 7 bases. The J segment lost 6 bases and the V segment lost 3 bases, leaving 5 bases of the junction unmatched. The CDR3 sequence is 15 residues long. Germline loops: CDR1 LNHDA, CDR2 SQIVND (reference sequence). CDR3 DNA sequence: TGTGCCAGTAGTATTCCGGCAGGGGGTAATTCACCCCTCCACTTT. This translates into CASSIPAGGNSPLHF.

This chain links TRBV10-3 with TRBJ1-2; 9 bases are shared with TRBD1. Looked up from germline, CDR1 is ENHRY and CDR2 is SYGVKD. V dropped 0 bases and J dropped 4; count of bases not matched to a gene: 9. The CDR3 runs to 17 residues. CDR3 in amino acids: CAISESTGQGVSYGYTF. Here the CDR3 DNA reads TGTGCCATCAGTGAGTCGACGGGACAGGGTGTATCCTATGGCTACACCTTC.

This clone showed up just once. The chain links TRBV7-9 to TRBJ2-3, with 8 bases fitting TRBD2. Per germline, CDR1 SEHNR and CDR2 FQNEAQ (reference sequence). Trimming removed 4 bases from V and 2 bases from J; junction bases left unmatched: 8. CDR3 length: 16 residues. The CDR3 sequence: CASSSTIAGNTDTQYF. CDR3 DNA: TGTGCCAGCAGCTCGACTATAGCGGGGAACACAGATACGCAGTATTTT. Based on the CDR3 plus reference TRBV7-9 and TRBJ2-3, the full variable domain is DTGVSQNPRHKITKRGQNVTFRCDPISEHNRLYWYRQTLGQGPEFLTYFQNEAQLEKSRLLSDRFSAERPKGSFSTLEIQRTEQGDSAMYLCASSSTIAGNTDTQYFGPGTRLTVL.

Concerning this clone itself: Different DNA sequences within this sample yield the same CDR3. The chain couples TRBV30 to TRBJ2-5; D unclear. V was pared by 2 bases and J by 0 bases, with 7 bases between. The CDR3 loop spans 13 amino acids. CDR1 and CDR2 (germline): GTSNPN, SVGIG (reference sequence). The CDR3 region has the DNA TGTGCCTGGAGTAGGCGGTACCAAGAGACCCAGTACTTC. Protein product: CAWSRRYQETQYF.

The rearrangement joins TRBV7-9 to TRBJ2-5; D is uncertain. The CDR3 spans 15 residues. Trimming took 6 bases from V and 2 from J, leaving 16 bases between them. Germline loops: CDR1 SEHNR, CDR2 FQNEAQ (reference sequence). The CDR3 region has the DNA TGTGCCAGCAGTCCCGGGTCACGCTCTCAAGAGACCCAGTACTTC. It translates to CASSPGSRSQETQYF.

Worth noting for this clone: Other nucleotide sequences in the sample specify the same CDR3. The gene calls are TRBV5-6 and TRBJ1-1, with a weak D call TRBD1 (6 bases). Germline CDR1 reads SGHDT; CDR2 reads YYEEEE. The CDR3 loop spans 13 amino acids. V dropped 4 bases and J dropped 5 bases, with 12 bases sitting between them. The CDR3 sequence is CASSLGGPTEAFF. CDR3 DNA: TGTGCCAGCAGCCTAGGGGGACCTACTGAAGCTTTCTTT.

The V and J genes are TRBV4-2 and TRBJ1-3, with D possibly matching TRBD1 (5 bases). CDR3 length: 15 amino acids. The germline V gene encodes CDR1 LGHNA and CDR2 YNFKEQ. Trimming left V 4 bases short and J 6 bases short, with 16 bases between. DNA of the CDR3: TGTGCCAGCAGCCTTACGACAGTCTTAGAAAACACCATATATTTT. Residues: CASSLTTVLENTIYF.

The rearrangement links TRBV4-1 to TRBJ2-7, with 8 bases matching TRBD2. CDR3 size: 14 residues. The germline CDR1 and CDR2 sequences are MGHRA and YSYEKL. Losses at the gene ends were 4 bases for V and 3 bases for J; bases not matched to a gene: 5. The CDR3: CASSPLRGGYEQYF. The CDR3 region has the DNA TGCGCCAGCAGCCCTCTCCGGGGGGGCTACGAGCAGTACTTC.

The chain's CDR3 is CASSLIAGEEETQYF. The CDR3 nucleotides are TGCGCCAGCAGCTTGATAGCGGGGGAGGAAGAGACCCAGTACTTC. The chain carries TRBV5-1 and TRBJ2-5, with 9 positions matching TRBD2. The CDR3 covers 15 residues. J gave up 3 bases and V 1 base, and 4 bases lay outside the gene matches. CDR1 and CDR2 from the germline V gene are SGHRS and YFSETQ.

CDR3 residues: CASMTSFLGGELFF. The CDR3 DNA is TGCGCCAGCATGACTAGCTTCCTCGGCGGGGAGCTGTTTTTT. The V and J genes are TRBV5-1 and TRBJ2-2, with 7 positions matching TRBD2. Germline values: CDR1 SGHRS, CDR2 YFSETQ. This CDR3 has 14 amino acids. Trimming at V came to 6 bases and at J to 7 bases, leaving 9 bases not matched to a gene.

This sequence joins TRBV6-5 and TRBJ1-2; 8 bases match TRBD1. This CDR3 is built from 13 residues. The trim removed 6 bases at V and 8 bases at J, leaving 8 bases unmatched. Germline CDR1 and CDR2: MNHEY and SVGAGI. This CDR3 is CASRFDRGGGYTF. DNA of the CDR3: TGTGCCAGCAGATTCGACAGGGGTGGCGGCTACACCTTC.

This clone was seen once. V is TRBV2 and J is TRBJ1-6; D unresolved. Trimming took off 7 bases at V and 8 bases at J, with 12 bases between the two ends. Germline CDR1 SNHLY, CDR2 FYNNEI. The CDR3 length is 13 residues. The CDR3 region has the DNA TGTGCCAGCAAGGAGAGGGTGGATTCACCCCTCCACTTT. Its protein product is CASKERVDSPLHF.

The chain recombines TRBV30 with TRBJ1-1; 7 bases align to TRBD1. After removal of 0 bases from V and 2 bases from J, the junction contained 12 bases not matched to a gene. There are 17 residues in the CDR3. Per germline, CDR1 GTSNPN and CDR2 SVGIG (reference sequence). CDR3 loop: CAWSVRGIGTVNTEAFF. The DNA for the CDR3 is TGTGCCTGGAGTGTACGGGGGATCGGGACAGTTAACACTGAAGCTTTCTTT.

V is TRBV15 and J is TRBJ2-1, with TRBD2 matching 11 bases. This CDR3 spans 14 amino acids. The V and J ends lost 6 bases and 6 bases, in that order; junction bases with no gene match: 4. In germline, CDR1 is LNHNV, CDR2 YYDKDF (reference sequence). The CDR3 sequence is CATRDSGGVNEQFF. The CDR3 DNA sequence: TGTGCCACCAGGGATAGCGGGGGGGTCAATGAGCAGTTCTTC.

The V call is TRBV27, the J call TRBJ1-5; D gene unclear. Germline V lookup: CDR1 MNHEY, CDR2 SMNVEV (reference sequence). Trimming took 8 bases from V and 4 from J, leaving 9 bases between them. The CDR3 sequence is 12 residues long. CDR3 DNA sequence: TGTGCCAGCGGCTTAAATAATCAGCCCCAGCATTTT. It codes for CASGLNNQPQHF.

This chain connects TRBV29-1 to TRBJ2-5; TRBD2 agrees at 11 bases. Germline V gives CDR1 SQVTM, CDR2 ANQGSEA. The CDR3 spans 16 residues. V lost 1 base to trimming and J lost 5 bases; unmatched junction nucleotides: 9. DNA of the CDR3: TGCAGCGTTGAAGTCGGGGCTAGCGGGGGGTTGGAGACCCAGTACTTC. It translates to CSVEVGASGGLETQYF.

CDR3 sequence (DNA): TGTGCCAGCAGCTCTATGGGACAGGGTGAAGACGAGCAGTACTTC. The encoded protein is CASSSMGQGEDEQYF. V and J are TRBV5-6 and TRBJ2-5, with TRBD1 matching over 9 bases. The last part of the DNA fits TRBJ2-7 better; the J call may be wrong. The germline gives CDR1 SGHDT, CDR2 YYEEEE. This CDR3 contains 15 residues.

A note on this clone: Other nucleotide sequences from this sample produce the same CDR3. The CDR3 sequence: CASAPRGGLSYNEQFF. The CDR3 coding sequence is TGCGCCAGCGCCCCAAGGGGGGGTCTTTCCTACAATGAGCAGTTCTTC. J is TRBJ2-1 and V is TRBV4-1; D possibly corresponds to TRBD2 (7 bases). V gave up 8 bases and J gave up 1 base, with 18 bases separating them. Germline lookup yields CDR1 MGHRA and CDR2 YSYEKL. This CDR3 spans 16 amino acids.

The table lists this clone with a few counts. The CDR3 protein is CASSGEATAPNEKLFF. The CDR3 DNA is TGTGCCAGCAGTGGCGAGGCCACCGCGCCTAATGAAAAACTGTTTTTT. The J gene is TRBJ1-4, the V gene TRBV6-1, with D unclear. The germline V gene has CDR1 MNHNS and CDR2 SASEGT. The CDR3 has 16 residues. The V end was cut by 4 bases, the J end by 3 bases, with 15 bases between.

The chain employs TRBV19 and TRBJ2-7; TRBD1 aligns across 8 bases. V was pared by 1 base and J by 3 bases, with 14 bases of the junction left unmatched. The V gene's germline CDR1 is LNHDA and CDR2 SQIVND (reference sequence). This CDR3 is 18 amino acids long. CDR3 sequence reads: CASSIAQGRTGSLYEQYF. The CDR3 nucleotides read TGTGCCAGTAGTATAGCGCAAGGGAGGACAGGGAGTCTCTACGAGCAGTACTTC.

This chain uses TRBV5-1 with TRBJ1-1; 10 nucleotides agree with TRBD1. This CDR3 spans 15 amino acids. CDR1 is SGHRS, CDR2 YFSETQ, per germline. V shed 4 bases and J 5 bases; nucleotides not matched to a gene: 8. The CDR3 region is CASSPRQGALTEAFF. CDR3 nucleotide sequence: TGCGCCAGCAGCCCTCGACAGGGGGCGCTGACTGAAGCTTTCTTT.